This TCR beta chain was profiled in a study of blood T cell repertoires in COVID-19. Study context: There were acute and convalescent COVID-19 samples, and they came from the United States, Italy and Spain.

CDR1 is SQVTM and CDR2 is ANQGSEA in the germline V gene. CDR3 length equals 20 residues. V shed 3 bases and J 0 bases; nucleotides not matched to a gene: 18. Data came from immunoSEQ multiplex PCR; TCRdb stores just in-frame clones and leaves some out. The sample shows 150,000 to 200,000 clones, under 85% of them seen only once. Input material: peripheral blood. The chain has TRBV29-1 and TRBJ2-1; 9 positions agree with TRBD2. This receptor was identified in a woman in her seventies with COVID-19, enrolled during active disease. The CDR3 loop is CSVDPTGISGRLGSYNEQFF. The CDR3 DNA reads TGCAGCGTTGACCCGACAGGGATTAGCGGGAGACTCGGCTCCTACAATGAGCAGTTCTTC.